This T cell receptor beta chain was recovered during a study of beta chain features in type 1 diabetes. This CDR3 has 15 residues. V lost 0 bases, J lost 0 bases, and 6 bases lay in between. Germline lookup yields CDR1 SGHRS and CDR2 YFSETQ. CD4+ naive, central memory, regulatory and stem cell-like memory cells were sorted via CD45RO/CCR7/CD25/CD127/CD95/CD27. cDNA synthesis used the whole RNA isolate, giving expressed TCRB sequences. The data were produced by immunoSEQ multiplex PCR, yet TCRdb's version contains in-frame clones alone and is incomplete. The table has about 620,000 clones, around a sixth seen once; the top ten hold approximately 0.087%. This clone was recorded a few times. Its target is unknown. The study, taken as a whole, reports: Patients with type 1 diabetes showed fewer VDJ junction insertions and more deletions. Possibly, sequencing cDNA over-represented cells that had high TCR expression levels. Amplification by PCR could prefer shorter templates, with the same effect in patients and controls.

The clonotype was recovered from a man younger than 35 in good health. This chain links TRBV5-1 with TRBJ2-2, with no clear D. The material sequenced was naive CD4+ T cells from blood. The CDR3 nucleotides read TGCGCCAGCAGCTTGGTTACGGCGAACACCGGGGAGCTGTTTTTT. The encoded protein is CASSLVTANTGELFF. Supplemented by reference TRBV5-1 and TRBJ2-2, the full variable domain reads KAGVTQTPRYLIKTRGQQVTLSCSPISGHRSVSWYQQTPGQGLQFLFEYFSETQRNKGNFPGRFSGRQFSNSRSEMNVSTLELGDSALYLCASSLVTANTGELFFGEGSRLTVL.